What follows are 29 T cell receptor beta chains derived from one specimen sequenced in a study of cytomegalovirus exposure and HLA in healthy donors. 13 Jbeta primers and 60 Vbeta primers were used for the PCR. Assay used: immunoSEQ multiplex PCR; TCRdb lists only in-frame clones, some missing. The repertoire includes about 160,000 clones, around three quarters of them detected once, and 2.5% to 3.5% sits in the top ten. Sequencing input: PBMCs. Receptor source: a woman aged 40 to 49 in good health and CMV-seronegative.

The gene calls are TRBV5-1 and TRBJ2-1; 8 bases line up with TRBD1. The junction had 11 bases not matched to a gene; V was cut back by 5 bases and J by 7 bases. Germline V gene sequence: CDR1 SGHRS, CDR2 YFSETQ. CDR3 length: 15 residues. DNA for the CDR3: TGCGCCAGCAGAAATCAGGGGGCTCTTATGAATGAGCAGTTCTTC. This translates into CASRNQGALMNEQFF.

The V gene is TRBV15, the J gene TRBJ2-4, with D tentatively TRBD2 (7 bases). From germline, CDR1 is LNHNV and CDR2 YYDKDF (reference sequence). This CDR3 region has 16 residues. Trimming pared 0 bases from V and 0 bases from J, leaving 9 bases between. Written as DNA, the CDR3 is TGTGCCACCAGCAGAGAGGGGGGGCGAGCCAAAAACATTCAGTACTTC. It translates to CATSREGGRAKNIQYF.

In this sample, this clone turned up a few times. This chain connects TRBV18 to TRBJ2-3, with 11 bases identical to TRBD2. CDR3 length: 15 amino acids. The V and J ends lost 3 bases and 4 bases, in that order; junction bases with no gene match: 3. The germline V gene has CDR1 KGHSH and CDR2 LQKENI. CDR3 in amino acids: CASSPRLAGSDTQYF. CDR3 DNA: TGTGCCAGCTCACCGCGACTAGCGGGGTCAGATACGCAGTATTTT.

This rearrangement joins TRBV11-2 to TRBJ2-1, with 7 positions matching TRBD2. Germline CDR1 is SGHAT and CDR2 is FQNNGV. CDR3 length: 13 amino acids. Losses at the gene ends were 3 bases for V and 8 bases for J; bases not matched to a gene: 4. The CDR3 nucleotides read TGTGCCAGCAGCTTGCAGGGACTACATGAGCAGTTCTTC. Amino acid sequence: CASSLQGLHEQFF. Filled out from reference TRBV11-2 and TRBJ2-1, the complete variable domain reads EAGVAQSPRYKIIEKRQSVAFWCNPISGHATLYWYQQILGQGPKLLIQFQNNGVVDDSQLPKDRFSAERLKGVDSTLKIQPAKLEDSAVYLCASSLQGLHEQFFGPGTRLTVL.

This clone showed up just once. The rearrangement joins TRBV9 to TRBJ2-5; 7 bases are a match to TRBD1. This CDR3 has 16 amino acids. V dropped 0 bases and J dropped 4; count of bases not matched to a gene: 9. Germline V gene sequence: CDR1 SGDLS, CDR2 YYNGEE. CDR3 DNA: TGTGCCAGCAGCGTAGGTGGACAGGTCCGGGGAGAGACCCAGTACTTC. It translates to CASSVGGQVRGETQYF.

This clone was counted a few times. The gene calls are TRBV28 and TRBJ1-6, with TRBD1 identical over 10 bases. With V trimmed by 5 bases and J by 3 bases, 4 bases remained unmatched. This CDR3 comprises 16 residues. Germline CDR1 reads MDHEN; CDR2 reads SYDVKM. The CDR3 nucleotides are TGTGCCAGCAGTCCGGGACAGGGGTTCTATAATTCACCCCTCCACTTT. Translating gives CASSPGQGFYNSPLHF.

This chain connects TRBV10-1 to TRBJ1-1; a weak D match, TRBD1 (5 bases). V was cut by 6 bases and J by 4 bases, with 12 bases left in between. The CDR3 contains 13 residues. The germline V gene has CDR1 WNHNN and CDR2 SYGVQD (reference sequence). This CDR3 is CASRAGRATEAFF. The CDR3 DNA reads as TGCGCCAGCAGGGCAGGGAGGGCCACTGAAGCTTTCTTT.

This chain joins TRBV9 and TRBJ2-7, with D tentatively TRBD2 (5 bases). CDR1 SGDLS and CDR2 YYNGEE come from the germline V gene. The CDR3 length is 15 residues. Trimming removed 2 bases from V and 1 base from J, with 13 bases in between. The CDR3 coding sequence is TGTGCCAGCAGCGTCCAGGTGGGGAGATCCTACGAGCAGTACTTC. It codes for CASSVQVGRSYEQYF.

The V gene is TRBV5-4, the J gene TRBJ1-2; tentatively, D is TRBD1 (6 bases). Trimming stripped 0 bases from V and 4 bases from J, with 13 bases between. Germline assignment: CDR1 SGHNT and CDR2 YYREEE (reference sequence). CDR3 length: 15 amino acids. The CDR3: CASSLGWGLGYGYTF. The CDR3 DNA follows: TGTGCCAGCAGCTTGGGGTGGGGGCTAGGCTATGGCTACACCTTC.

The rearrangement joins TRBV27 to TRBJ1-6; D ambiguous. The V gene's germline CDR1 is MNHEY and CDR2 SMNVEV (reference sequence). This CDR3 has 13 amino acids. Trimming pared 6 bases from V and 10 bases from J, leaving 13 bases between. The CDR3 region is CASSLFSGSPLHF. In DNA form, the CDR3 reads TGTGCCAGCAGCCTCTTCTCGGGGTCACCCCTCCACTTT.

In regard to this clone: Other DNA sequences in the same sample also yield this CDR3. V usage is TRBV19 and J usage is TRBJ1-5, with 8 nucleotides matching TRBD1. The trim removed 8 bases at V and 2 bases at J, leaving 5 bases unmatched. The CDR3 contains 14 residues. CDR1 and CDR2 (germline): LNHDA, SQIVND (reference sequence). CDR3 nucleotides: TGTGCCAGTGGTGGGACAGGTCGCAATCAGCCCCAGCATTTT. Translating it yields CASGGTGRNQPQHF.

The V and J genes are TRBV5-6 and TRBJ2-5, with TRBD1 identical over 9 bases. The length of the CDR3 is 16 residues. Germline V lookup: CDR1 SGHDT, CDR2 YYEEEE. After removal of 0 bases from V and 4 bases from J, the junction contained 7 bases not matched to a gene. CDR3 nucleotides: TGTGCCAGCAGCTTGGTAGGACAGGGGCGGCGAGAGACCCAGTACTTC. This translates into CASSLVGQGRRETQYF.

This chain joins TRBV7-9 and TRBJ2-5, with TRBD1 matching 8 bases. Trimming removed 0 bases from V and 7 bases from J; junction bases left unmatched: 13. The CDR3 runs 17 residues. In germline, CDR1 is SEHNR, CDR2 FQNEAQ (reference sequence). The CDR3 DNA follows: TGTGCCAGCAGCTTAGCCGCTATAGGCAGGGGGCGGGTGACCCAGTACTTC. Protein sequence: CASSLAAIGRGRVTQYF. Full variable domain (remainder filled in from reference TRBV7-9 and TRBJ2-5): DTGVSQNPRHKITKRGQNVTFRCDPISEHNRLYWYRQTLGQGPEFLTYFQNEAQLEKSRLLSDRFSAERPKGSFSTLEIQRTEQGDSAMYLCASSLAAIGRGRVTQYFGPGTRLLVL.

This chain connects TRBV7-6 to TRBJ2-6; tentative D call: TRBD1 (6 bases). The CDR3 sequence is 17 residues long. Trimming left V 1 base short and J 2 bases short, with 12 bases between. The V gene's germline CDR1 is SGHVS and CDR2 FNYEAQ. Written as DNA, the CDR3 is TGTGCCAGCAGCTTAGGGAACAGGGTCGCTGGGGCCAACGTCCTGACTTTC. This sequence encodes CASSLGNRVAGANVLTF.

The chain has TRBV28 and TRBJ1-1, with D uncertain. Trimming cost V 3 bases and J 1 base, with 6 bases left between them. Per the germline V gene, CDR1 is MDHEN and CDR2 is SYDVKM. The CDR3 spans 13 residues. This chain's CDR3 is CASSFPGNTEAFF. In nucleotides, the CDR3 is TGTGCCAGCAGTTTTCCCGGGAACACTGAAGCTTTCTTT.

The table lists this clone with a count of one. J is TRBJ2-2 and V is TRBV5-4; D is perhaps TRBD1 (5 bases). This CDR3 contains 16 residues. V lost 0 bases to trimming and J lost 0 bases, with 9 bases between them. Germline CDR1 is SGHNT and CDR2 is YYREEE (reference sequence). Written as DNA, the CDR3 is TGTGCCAGCAGCTTGGAGGGGCGGCCGAACACCGGGGAGCTGTTTTTT. Translated: CASSLEGRPNTGELFF.

The chain combines TRBV23-1 with TRBJ1-6; D is ambiguous. TRBV23-1 is sorted into the ORF group, with uncertain function. V lost 11 bases to trimming and J lost 7 bases, with 24 bases between them. This CDR3 contains 16 residues. In DNA, the CDR3 is TGCGCCCTAGATTTGTTTGGAGGGCAGAGAAATTCACCCCTCCACTTT. As protein: CALDLFGGQRNSPLHF.

The chain combines TRBV2 with TRBJ1-2; 10 bases are a match to TRBD1. The ends lost 4 bases at V and 3 bases at J; junction bases unmatched: 2. The CDR3 runs 14 residues. CDR1 and CDR2 from the germline V gene are SNHLY and FYNNEI. CDR3 nucleotides: TGTGCCAGCAGTGGGGACAGGGGTTACTATGGCTACACCTTC. As protein: CASSGDRGYYGYTF. The full variable domain, with the rest looked up from reference TRBV2 and TRBJ1-2, is EPEVTQTPSHQVTQMGQEVILRCVPISNHLYFYWYRQILGQKVEFLVSFYNNEISEKSEIFDDQFSVERPDGSNFTLKIRSTKLEDSAMYFCASSGDRGYYGYTFGSGTRLTVV.

This chain connects TRBV2 to TRBJ2-6, with D perhaps TRBD1 (5 bases). V lost 4 bases to trimming and J lost 0 bases, with 7 bases between them. The CDR3 runs 15 residues. CDR1 is SNHLY and CDR2 is FYNNEI in the germline V gene. The CDR3: CASSGQPSGANVLTF. The CDR3 bases are TGTGCCAGCAGTGGACAGCCCTCTGGGGCCAACGTCCTGACTTTC.

The rearrangement uses TRBV19 and TRBJ2-5; TRBD1 is a possible D gene (5 bases). Germline CDR1 is LNHDA and CDR2 is SQIVND (reference sequence). V shed 4 bases and J shed 3 bases, with 9 bases lying between them. The CDR3 totals 13 residues. CDR3 protein: CASSRQREETQYF. Written as DNA, the CDR3 is TGTGCCAGTAGTAGACAGCGAGAAGAGACCCAGTACTTC.

The chain uses TRBV10-3 and TRBJ1-1; 8 nucleotides line up with TRBD1. This CDR3 has 15 residues. Germline values: CDR1 ENHRY, CDR2 SYGVKD. The ends lost 6 bases at V and 1 base at J; junction bases unmatched: 7. The CDR3 DNA is TGTGCCATCAGCATTACAGGGGGGGAGAACACTGAAGCTTTCTTT. Translation gives CAISITGGENTEAFF.

The V gene is TRBV5-4, the J gene TRBJ1-1; 8 nucleotides line up with TRBD1. The CDR3 has 15 amino acids. The ends lost 2 bases at V and 4 bases at J; junction bases unmatched: 7. Germline V CDR1 and CDR2: SGHNT, YYREEE (reference sequence). The CDR3 protein is CASSFGQGAFTEAFF. The DNA of the CDR3 is TGTGCCAGCAGCTTTGGGCAGGGGGCGTTCACTGAAGCTTTCTTT.

The chain combines TRBV10-3 with TRBJ2-7, with 9 bases aligning to TRBD1. V shed 3 bases, J shed 2 bases, and the junction held 5 bases outside the gene matches. CDR1 and CDR2 from the germline V gene are ENHRY and SYGVKD. CDR3 size: 15 residues. The CDR3 sequence is CAISDPGQGAYEQYF. The CDR3 bases are TGTGCCATCAGTGACCCGGGACAGGGAGCCTACGAGCAGTACTTC.

The chain joins TRBV5-1 to TRBJ1-2, with 8 nucleotides matching TRBD1. The CDR3 loop spans 15 amino acids. V gave up 2 bases and J gave up 4 bases; unmatched junction bases: 7. The germline CDR1 and CDR2 sequences are SGHRS and YFSETQ. The CDR3 region is CASSFTRQGTYGYTF. CDR3 coding DNA: TGCGCCAGCAGCTTTACCCGACAGGGGACCTATGGCTACACCTTC.

The J gene is TRBJ2-6, the V gene TRBV5-6; D is ambiguous. V gave up 4 bases and J gave up 0 bases, with 11 bases separating them. The CDR3 is 16 amino acids. Germline V CDR1 and CDR2: SGHDT, YYEEEE. This chain's CDR3 is CASSALTDSGANVLTF. The DNA of the CDR3 is TGTGCCAGCAGCGCACTTACAGACTCTGGGGCCAACGTCCTGACTTTC.

This sequence joins TRBV18 and TRBJ2-5; 7 positions agree with TRBD1. The CDR3 contains 16 residues. The V and J ends lost 4 bases and 5 bases, in that order; junction bases with no gene match: 13. Germline CDR1 is KGHSH and CDR2 is LQKENI. The CDR3 bases are TGTGCCAGCTCACGGGGAAACAGGGGACGGCGGGAGACCCAGTACTTC. Translated, it gives CASSRGNRGRRETQYF. Full variable domain (remainder filled in from reference TRBV18 and TRBJ2-5): NAGVMQNPRHLVRRRGQEARLRCSPMKGHSHVYWYRQLPEEGLKFMVYLQKENIIDESGMPKERFSAEFPKEGPSILRIQQVVRGDSAAYFCASSRGNRGRRETQYFGPGTRLLVL.

V usage is TRBV2 and J usage is TRBJ1-4; 8 bases are a match to TRBD1. J gave up 6 bases and V 4 bases, and 7 bases lay outside the gene matches. CDR1 and CDR2 (germline): SNHLY, FYNNEI. The CDR3 consists of 15 residues. The CDR3 loop reads CASSGTGRGYEKLFF. In nucleotides, the CDR3 is TGTGCCAGCAGTGGGACAGGGAGGGGGTATGAAAAACTGTTTTTT.

This chain uses TRBV18 with TRBJ2-5, with TRBD2 as a possible D gene (7 bases). Germline-derived CDR1 and CDR2 are KGHSH and LQKENI. Trimming removed 6 bases from V and 5 bases from J, with 13 bases in between. The CDR3 has 13 residues. Written as DNA, the CDR3 is TGTGCCAGCTCCCCGGGGGGCTGGGAGACCCAGTACTTC. Translating it yields CASSPGGWETQYF.

The chain couples TRBV28 to TRBJ1-6; 9 positions match TRBD1. Germline values: CDR1 MDHEN, CDR2 SYDVKM. V lost 5 bases to trimming and J lost 6 bases; unmatched junction nucleotides: 5. CDR3 size: 15 residues. CDR3 nucleotide sequence: TGTGCCAGCAGTACGGGGGACAGGGCTAATTCACCCCTCCACTTT. Encoded protein: CASSTGDRANSPLHF.